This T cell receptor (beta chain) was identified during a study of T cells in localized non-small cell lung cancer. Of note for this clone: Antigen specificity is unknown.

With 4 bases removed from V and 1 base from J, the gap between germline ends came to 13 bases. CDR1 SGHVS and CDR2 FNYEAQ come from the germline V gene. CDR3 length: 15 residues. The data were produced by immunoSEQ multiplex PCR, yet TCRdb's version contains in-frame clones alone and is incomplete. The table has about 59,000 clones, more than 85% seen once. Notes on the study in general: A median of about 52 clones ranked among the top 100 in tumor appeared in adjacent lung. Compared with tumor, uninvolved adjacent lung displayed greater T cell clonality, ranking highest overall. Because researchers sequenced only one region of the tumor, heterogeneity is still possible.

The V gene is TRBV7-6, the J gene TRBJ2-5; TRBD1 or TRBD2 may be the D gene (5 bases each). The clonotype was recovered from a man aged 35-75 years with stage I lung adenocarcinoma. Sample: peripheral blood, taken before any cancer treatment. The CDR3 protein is CASSWGRGGQETQYF. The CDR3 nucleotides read TGTGCCAGCAGCTGGGGACGGGGCGGCCAAGAGACCCAGTACTTC.